This T cell receptor (beta chain) was captured in a study of blood T cell repertoires in COVID-19. Study-level information: COVID-19 samples from acute and convalescent phases originated in the United States, Italy and Spain. In each case, the material was cDNA or gDNA derived from T cells, B-cell-depleted T cells, or PBMCs.

Study processing details: How many nucleated cells were present was estimated from reference gene primer amplification. Clones were read by immunoSEQ multiplex PCR, and TCRdb kept only the in-frame ones, dropping some. Clonal size and the V and J genes are those of that table, whereas D and trimming came from the DNA. The data contain approximately 72,000 clones, 84% of them singletons. The trim removed 1 base at V and 11 bases at J, leaving 9 bases unmatched. The CDR3 has 14 amino acids. The V gene's germline CDR1 is SGHRS and CDR2 YFSETQ. V usage is TRBV5-1 and J usage is TRBJ1-1, with 9 bases matching TRBD1. The sample was peripheral blood. The origin of this receptor is a man in his fifties with active COVID-19. The chain's CDR3 is CASSLPTGGEGAFF. The CDR3 bases are TGCGCCAGCAGCTTGCCAACAGGGGGCGAGGGGGCTTTCTTT. Drawing the rest from reference TRBV5-1 and TRBJ1-1, the complete variable domain is KAGVTQTPRYLIKTRGQQVTLSCSPISGHRSVSWYQQTPGQGLQFLFEYFSETQRNKGNFPGRFSGRQFSNSRSEMNVSTLELGDSALYLCASSLPTGGEGAFFGQGTRLTVV.